The following is a TCR beta chain sequence with its context. Its cognate antigen is unknown. Germline CDR1 SQVTM, CDR2 ANQGSEA. CDR3 length: 14 amino acids. Trimming cost V 7 bases and J 2 bases, with 14 bases left between them. In TCRdb, the 5' RACE reads were re-called with MiXCR into one record per CDR3 protein. Of some 160,000 distinct CDR3 sequences listed, 5.5% to 7.5% are singletons. The sample comes from a study of T cells after yellow fever vaccination. Study in general: Fractions of limited cellularity were prepared by means of SMART-Seq v4 Ultra Low Input.

Study conclusions and caveats: CD4 and CD8 compartments shared a small share of clonotypes, likely from convergent recombination.

The sequencing here drew on CD4+ T cells sorted from PBMCs, taken roughly 5 days after the first yellow fever vaccination. The V and J genes are TRBV29-1 and TRBJ2-2; the D gene is possibly TRBD2 (6 bases). The source of this sequence is a man in his late teens or twenties who received the YFV17D yellow fever vaccine. In DNA, the CDR3 is TGCAGCGGGGGGGATCCGTTTAACACCGGGGAGCTGTTTTTT. This sequence encodes CSGGDPFNTGELFF.